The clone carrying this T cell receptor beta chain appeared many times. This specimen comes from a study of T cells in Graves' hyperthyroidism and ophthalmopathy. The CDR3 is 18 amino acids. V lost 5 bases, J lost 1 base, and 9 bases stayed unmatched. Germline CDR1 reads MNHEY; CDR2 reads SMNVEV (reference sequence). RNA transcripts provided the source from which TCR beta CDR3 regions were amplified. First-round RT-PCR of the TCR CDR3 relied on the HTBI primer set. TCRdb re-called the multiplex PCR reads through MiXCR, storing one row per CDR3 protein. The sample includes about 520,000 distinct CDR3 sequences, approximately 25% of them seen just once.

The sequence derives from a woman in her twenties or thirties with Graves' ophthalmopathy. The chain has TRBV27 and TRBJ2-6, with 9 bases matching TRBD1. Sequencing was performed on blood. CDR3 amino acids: CASSTRWDRASGANVLTF. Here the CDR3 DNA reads TGTGCCAGCAGTACCAGATGGGACAGGGCTTCTGGGGCCAACGTCCTGACTTTC.